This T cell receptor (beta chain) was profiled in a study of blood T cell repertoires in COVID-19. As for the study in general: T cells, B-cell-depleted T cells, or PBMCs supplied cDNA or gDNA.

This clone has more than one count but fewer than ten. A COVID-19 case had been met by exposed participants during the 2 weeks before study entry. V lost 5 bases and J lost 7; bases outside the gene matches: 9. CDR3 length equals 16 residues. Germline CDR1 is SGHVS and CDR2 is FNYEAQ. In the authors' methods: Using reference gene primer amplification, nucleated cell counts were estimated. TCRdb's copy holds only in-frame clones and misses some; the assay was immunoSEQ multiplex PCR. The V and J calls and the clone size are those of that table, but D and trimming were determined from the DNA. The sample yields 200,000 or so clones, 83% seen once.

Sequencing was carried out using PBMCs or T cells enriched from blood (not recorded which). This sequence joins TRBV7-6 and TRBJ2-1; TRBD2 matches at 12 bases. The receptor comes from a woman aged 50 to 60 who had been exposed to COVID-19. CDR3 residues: CASSRLAGDLGNEQFF. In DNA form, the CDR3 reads TGTGCCAGCAGCCGACTAGCGGGGGATCTGGGGAATGAGCAGTTCTTC.